The source of this T cell receptor beta chain is a study of blood T cells in healthy people across ages. Findings of the study overall: Estimated diversity, derived from one million T cells, was regarded as an underestimate. The lack of PBMC sorting stopped any conclusive naive versus antigen-experienced comparison.

Together with a sample-barcoded 5' primer, a J-beta primer mix was included in a second PCR lasting about 6 to 11 cycles. One entry per CDR3 protein results from TCRdb running MiXCR on the 5' RACE reads. This table holds roughly 1,800,000 distinct CDR3 sequences, around half found once. Worth noting for this clonotype: What it recognizes is unknown.

Germline V gene lookup returns CDR1 DFQATT and CDR2 SNEGSKA (reference sequence). V was pared by 4 bases and J by 2 bases, with 10 bases of the junction left unmatched. This CDR3 is 18 amino acids long. This sequence joins TRBV20-1 and TRBJ2-1; 14 positions match TRBD2. The sample consisted of blood. This sequence was found in a woman between 40 and 55 years old in good health. The CDR3: CSATTRGLAGATYNEQFF. CDR3 DNA: TGCAGTGCTACTACCCGGGGACTAGCGGGGGCGACCTACAATGAGCAGTTCTTC.